This TCR beta chain was identified during a study of T cell changes during pregnancy in multiple sclerosis. TCRdb's copy holds only in-frame clones and misses some; the assay was immunoSEQ multiplex PCR. Of about 72,000 clones listed, roughly 89% are singletons. Germline CDR1 SNHLY, CDR2 FYNNEI. The CDR3 covers 12 residues. J gave up 5 bases and V 9 bases, and 6 bases lay outside the gene matches. This chain connects TRBV2 to TRBJ2-5; TRBD1 agrees at 7 bases. The sequencing used peripheral blood, collected in the third trimester of pregnancy. This TCR was recovered from a female donor in good health, enrolled as a control in a pregnancy study. The CDR3 loop reads CARGQNRETQYF. The CDR3 DNA is TGTGCCAGGGGACAGAACCGGGAGACCCAGTACTTC. The variable domain in full, completed from reference TRBV2 and TRBJ2-5, reads EPEVTQTPSHQVTQMGQEVILRCVPISNHLYFYWYRQILGQKVEFLVSFYNNEISEKSEIFDDQFSVERPDGSNFTLKIRSTKLEDSAMYFCARGQNRETQYFGPGTRLLVL.